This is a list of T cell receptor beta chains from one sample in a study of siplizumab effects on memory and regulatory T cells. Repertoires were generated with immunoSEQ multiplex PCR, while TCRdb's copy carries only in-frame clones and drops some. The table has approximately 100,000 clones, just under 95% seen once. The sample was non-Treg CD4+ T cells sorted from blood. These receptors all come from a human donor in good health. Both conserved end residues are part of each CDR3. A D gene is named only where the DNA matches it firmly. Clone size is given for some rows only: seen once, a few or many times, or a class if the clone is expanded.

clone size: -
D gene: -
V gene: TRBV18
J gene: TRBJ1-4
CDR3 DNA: TGTGCCAGCTCACCATTCCCACCTTCAACTAATGAAAAACTGTTTTTT
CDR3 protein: CASSPFPPSTNEKLFF

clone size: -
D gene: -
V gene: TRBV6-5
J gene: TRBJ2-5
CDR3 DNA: TGTGCCAGCAGTTACTCTCCTGGGTTCGGGACCCAGTACTTC
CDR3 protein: CASSYSPGFGTQYF

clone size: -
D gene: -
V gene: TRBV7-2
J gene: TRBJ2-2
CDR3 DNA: TGTGCCAGCAGCCCTCGTGAGTCGAACACCGGGGAGCTGTTTTTT
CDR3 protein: CASSPRESNTGELFF

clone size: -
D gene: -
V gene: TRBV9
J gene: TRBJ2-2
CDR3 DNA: TGTGCCAGCAGCGTAATATCAGGGCCTGGGGAGCTGTTTTTT
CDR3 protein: CASSVISGPGELFF

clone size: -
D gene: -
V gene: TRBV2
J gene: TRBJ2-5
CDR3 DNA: TGTGCCAGCAGTGGAGGTTTGCAAGAGACCCAGTACTTC
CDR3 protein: CASSGGLQETQYF

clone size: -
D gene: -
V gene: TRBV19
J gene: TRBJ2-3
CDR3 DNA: TGTGCCAGTAGGAACGTGCAGGGATCAGATACGCAGTATTTT
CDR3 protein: CASRNVQGSDTQYF

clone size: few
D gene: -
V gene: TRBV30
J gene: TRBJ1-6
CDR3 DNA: TGTGCCTGGAGTTCTGGGACGGACAATTCACCCCTCCACTTT
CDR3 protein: CAWSSGTDNSPLHF

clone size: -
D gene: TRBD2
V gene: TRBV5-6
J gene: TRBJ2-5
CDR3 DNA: TGTGCCAGCAGCCTCTATACTAAGCGGGAGGAACAAGAGACCCAGTACTTC
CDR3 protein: CASSLYTKREEQETQYF

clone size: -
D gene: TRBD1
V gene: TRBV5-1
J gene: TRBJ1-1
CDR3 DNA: TGCGCCAGCAGCCTATCCTCCAAACTTAGACAGGGGACGCTCACTGAAGCTTTCTTT
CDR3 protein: CASSLSSKLRQGTLTEAFF

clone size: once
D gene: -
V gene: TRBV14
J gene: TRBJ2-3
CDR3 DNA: TGTGCCAGCAGCCACGCCTCCTCAGCCCGCACAGATACGCAGTATTTT
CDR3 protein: CASSHASSARTDTQYF

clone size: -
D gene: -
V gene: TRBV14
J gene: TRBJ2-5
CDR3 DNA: TGTGCCAGCAGCCAACTGTACCAAGAGACCCAGTACTTC
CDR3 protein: CASSQLYQETQYF

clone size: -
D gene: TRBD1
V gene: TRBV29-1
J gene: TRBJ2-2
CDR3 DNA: TGCAGCGTGAGTAGGGCAGGGGGCGATAAGTCCGGGGAGCTGTTTTTT
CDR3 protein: CSVSRAGGDKSGELFF

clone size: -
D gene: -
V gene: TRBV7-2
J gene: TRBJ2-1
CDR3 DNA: TGTGCCAGCAGCTTAAGTCTCGTGGTCAATGAGCAGTTCTTC
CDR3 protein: CASSLSLVVNEQFF

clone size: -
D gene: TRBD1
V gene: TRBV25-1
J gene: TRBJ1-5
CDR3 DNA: TGTGCCAGCAGGCAAACAGGGGGCAATCAGCCCCAGCATTTT
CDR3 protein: CASRQTGGNQPQHF

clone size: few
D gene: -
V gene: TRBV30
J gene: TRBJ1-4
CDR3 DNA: TGTGCCTGGAGTGGGTCATGGGGTAATGAAAAACTGTTTTTT
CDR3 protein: CAWSGSWGNEKLFF

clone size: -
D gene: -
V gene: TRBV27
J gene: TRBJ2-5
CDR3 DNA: TGTGCCAGCAGTTTATTCCGAAGAGGGCAGTACCAAGAGACCCAGTACTTC
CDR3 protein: CASSLFRRGQYQETQYF

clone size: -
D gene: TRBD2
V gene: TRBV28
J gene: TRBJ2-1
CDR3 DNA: TGTGCCAGCAGTTTTTTTAGCAATCCCACTAGCGTTAGCTCCTACAATGAGCAGTTCTTC
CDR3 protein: CASSFFSNPTSVSSYNEQFF

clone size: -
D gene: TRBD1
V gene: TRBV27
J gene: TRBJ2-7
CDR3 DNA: TGTGCCAGCAGCGAGACAGGGGGGACCTACGAGCAGTACTTC
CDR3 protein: CASSETGGTYEQYF

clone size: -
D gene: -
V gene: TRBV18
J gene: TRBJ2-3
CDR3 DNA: TGTGCCAGCTCACCAACCATGGGGGGGCTCGATACGCAGTATTTT
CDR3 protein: CASSPTMGGLDTQYF

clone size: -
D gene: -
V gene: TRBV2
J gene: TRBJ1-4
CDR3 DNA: TGTGCCAGCAATTACGGCCTCCGCGGGGAAAAACTGTTTTTT
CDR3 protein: CASNYGLRGEKLFF

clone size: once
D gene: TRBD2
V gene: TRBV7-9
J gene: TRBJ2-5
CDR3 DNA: TGTGCCAGCAGCTCCGGGGGGGTAGAGACCCAGTACTTC
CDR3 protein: CASSSGGVETQYF

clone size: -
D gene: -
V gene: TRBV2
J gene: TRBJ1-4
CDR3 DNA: TGTGCCAGCAGTGACGGGGGGGCAACTAATGAAAAACTGTTTTTT
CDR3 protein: CASSDGGATNEKLFF

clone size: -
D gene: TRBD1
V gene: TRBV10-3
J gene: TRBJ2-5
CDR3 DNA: TGTGCCATCCGAAGGGGGACAGAAGAGACCCAGTACTTC
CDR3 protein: CAIRRGTEETQYF

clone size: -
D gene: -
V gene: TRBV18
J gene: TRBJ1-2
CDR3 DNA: TGTGCCAGCTCACCATTGGGTAGGGGCGTAGATGGCTACACCTTC
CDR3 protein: CASSPLGRGVDGYTF

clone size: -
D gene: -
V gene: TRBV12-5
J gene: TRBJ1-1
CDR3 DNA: TGTGCTAGTGGTTTGACGACCACAGGGCGGGCTGAAGCTTTCTTT
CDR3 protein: CASGLTTTGRAEAFF

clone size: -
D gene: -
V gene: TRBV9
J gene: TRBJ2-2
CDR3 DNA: TGTGCCAGCAGCGTGGGTGCGGGATTCACCGGGGAGCTGTTTTTT
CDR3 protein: CASSVGAGFTGELFF

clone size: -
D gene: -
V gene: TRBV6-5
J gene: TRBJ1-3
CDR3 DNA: TGTGCCAGCAGTCTTGAAAACACCATATATTTT
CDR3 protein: CASSLENTIYF

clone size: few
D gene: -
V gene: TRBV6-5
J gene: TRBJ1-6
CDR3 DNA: TGTGCCAGCAGTTTTGAGAGGTTCGGTTCACCCCTCCACTTT
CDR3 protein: CASSFERFGSPLHF

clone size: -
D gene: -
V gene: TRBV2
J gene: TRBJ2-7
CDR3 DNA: TGTGCCCCCCGGGTTGGGGGGATGAACGAGCAGTACTTC
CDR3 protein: CAPRVGGMNEQYF

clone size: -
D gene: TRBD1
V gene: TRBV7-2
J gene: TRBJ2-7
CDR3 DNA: TGTGCCAGCAGCATCGGACAGGGTATGCACGAGCAGTACTTC
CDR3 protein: CASSIGQGMHEQYF

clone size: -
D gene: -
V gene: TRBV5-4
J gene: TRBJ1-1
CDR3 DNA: TGTGCCAGCAGCTTGGGGGGTGGGGAGAACACTGAAGCTTTCTTT
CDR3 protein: CASSLGGGENTEAFF

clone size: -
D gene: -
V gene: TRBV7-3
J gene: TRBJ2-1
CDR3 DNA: TGTGCCAGCAGCCTTACTGGGGGCAATGAGCAGTTCTTC
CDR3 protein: CASSLTGGNEQFF

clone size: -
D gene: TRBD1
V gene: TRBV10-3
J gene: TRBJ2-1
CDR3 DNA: TGTGCCATCAGTGGACAGGGAGCCTACAATGAGCAGTTCTTC
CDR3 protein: CAISGQGAYNEQFF

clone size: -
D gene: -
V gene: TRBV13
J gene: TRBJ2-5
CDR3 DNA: TGTGCCAGCACCTACCCGGGCCTGGCCCAGTACTTC
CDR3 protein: CASTYPGLAQYF

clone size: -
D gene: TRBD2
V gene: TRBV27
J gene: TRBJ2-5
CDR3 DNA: TGTGCCAGCAGTTCTGGACTAGCGGGGCGCCAAGAGACCCAGTACTTC
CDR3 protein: CASSSGLAGRQETQYF

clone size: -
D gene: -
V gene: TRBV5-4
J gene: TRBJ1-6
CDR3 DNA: TGTGCCAGCAGCTTTAAGGGGACGTCGTCCTATAATTCACCCCTCCACTTT
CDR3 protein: CASSFKGTSSYNSPLHF

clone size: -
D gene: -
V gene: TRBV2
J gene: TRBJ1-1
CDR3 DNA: TGTGCCAGCAGTGAGATGAACACTGAAGCTTTCTTT
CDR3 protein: CASSEMNTEAFF

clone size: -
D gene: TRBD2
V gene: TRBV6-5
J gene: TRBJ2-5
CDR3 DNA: TGTGCCAGCAGGGGAGCGGGGGGTCAGGAGACCCAGTACTTC
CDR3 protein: CASRGAGGQETQYF

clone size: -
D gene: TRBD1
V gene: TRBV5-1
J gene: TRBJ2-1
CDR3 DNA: TGCGCCAGCAGCCCGGGGGCGGACAGGGGGTACAATGAGCAGTTCTTC
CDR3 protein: CASSPGADRGYNEQFF

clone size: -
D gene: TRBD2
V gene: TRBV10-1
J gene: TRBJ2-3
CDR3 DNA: TGCGCCAGCAGTGAGTCTCTAGCGGGGTCCACAGATACGCAGTATTTT
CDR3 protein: CASSESLAGSTDTQYF

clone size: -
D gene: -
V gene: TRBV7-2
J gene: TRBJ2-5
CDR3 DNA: TGTGCCAGCAGCTTAGTGACCGGGATTGGAGAGACCCAGTACTTC
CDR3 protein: CASSLVTGIGETQYF

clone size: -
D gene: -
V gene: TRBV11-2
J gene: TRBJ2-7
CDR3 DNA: TGTGCCAGCAGGCCCTCTGGTAGCTCCTACGAGCAGTACTTC
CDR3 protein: CASRPSGSSYEQYF

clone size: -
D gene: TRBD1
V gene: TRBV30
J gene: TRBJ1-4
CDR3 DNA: TGTGCCTGGAGTGTGGTTGGGACAGGGTCGTTTGAAAAACTGTTTTTT
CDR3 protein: CAWSVVGTGSFEKLFF

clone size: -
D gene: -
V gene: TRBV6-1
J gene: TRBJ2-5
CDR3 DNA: TGTGCCAGCAGTGAAGCGTTCCGGGCCCTCGCGGAGACCCAGTACTTC
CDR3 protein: CASSEAFRALAETQYF

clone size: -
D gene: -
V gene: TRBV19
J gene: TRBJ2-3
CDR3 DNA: TGTGCCAGTAGTTACGGACTAACCGGTACGCAGTATTTT
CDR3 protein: CASSYGLTGTQYF

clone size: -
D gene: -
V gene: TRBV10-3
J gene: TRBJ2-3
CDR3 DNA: TGTGCCATCAGTGAGTCTGGGACAGATACGCAGTATTTT
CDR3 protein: CAISESGTDTQYF

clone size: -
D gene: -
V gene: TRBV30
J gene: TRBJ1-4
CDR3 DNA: TGTGCCTGGAGTGCTGGGAGCGAAAAACTGTTTTTT
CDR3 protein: CAWSAGSEKLFF

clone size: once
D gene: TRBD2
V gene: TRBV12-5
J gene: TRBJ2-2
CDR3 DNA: TGTGCTAGTGGTTTGGTCCTAGCGGGGGGGTTTCACACCGGGGAGCTGTTTTTT
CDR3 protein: CASGLVLAGGFHTGELFF